Listed here are 22 T cell receptor beta chains from one sample, sequenced in a study of blood T cell repertoires in COVID-19. Generated by immunoSEQ multiplex PCR, the TCRdb table keeps only in-frame clones and is missing some. The sample lists about 59,000 clones, approximately 79% seen once, with 3.5% in the top ten. The sequencing input was peripheral blood. The receptors derive from a man aged 60-69 years with acute or convalescent COVID-19.

The chain employs TRBV7-8 and TRBJ2-5, with TRBD2 identical over 7 bases. CDR3 size: 15 residues. The trim removed 2 bases at V and 2 bases at J, leaving 5 bases unmatched. Germline V gene lookup returns CDR1 SGHVS and CDR2 FQNEAQ. For the CDR3, the DNA is TGTGCCAGCAGCTTAAATGACGGGAGGCAAGAGACCCAGTACTTC. Its protein product is CASSLNDGRQETQYF.

The chain couples TRBV19 to TRBJ2-3; 12 bases line up with TRBD2. The germline V gene encodes CDR1 LNHDA and CDR2 SQIVND (reference sequence). Trimming cost V 4 bases and J 1 base; bases outside gene matches: 24. This CDR3 has 23 residues. CDR3 sequence (DNA): TGTGCCAGTAGTACCCTCCGGGACACCCAACGAGAGGGACTAGCGGGTGGCACAGATACGCAGTATTTT. Encoded protein: CASSTLRDTQREGLAGGTDTQYF.

CDR3 sequence reads: CASSPLGAANTGELFF. CDR3 DNA: TGCGCCAGCAGCCCTCTGGGAGCGGCGAACACCGGGGAGCTGTTTTTT. J is TRBJ2-2 and V is TRBV5-1; tentatively, D is TRBD2 (5 bases). The CDR3 has 16 amino acids. CDR1 SGHRS and CDR2 YFSETQ come from the germline V gene. V lost 4 bases and J 0 bases, leaving 13 bases between the germline ends.

The chain joins TRBV24-1 to TRBJ2-5; TRBD2 is a possible D gene (6 bases). In germline, CDR1 is KGHDR, CDR2 SFDVKD. This CDR3 is built from 16 residues. With 3 bases removed from V and 2 bases from J, the gap between germline ends came to 15 bases. The CDR3 spells CATSDPAGGAQETQYF. The CDR3 DNA is TGTGCCACCAGTGATCCTGCAGGCGGGGCTCAAGAGACCCAGTACTTC.

The chain uses TRBV4-2 and TRBJ2-1; a possible D gene is TRBD2 (5 bases). Trimming removed 4 bases from V and 2 bases from J, with 18 bases in between. Germline-derived CDR1 and CDR2 are LGHNA and YNFKEQ. The CDR3 runs to 17 residues. This chain's CDR3 is CASSPRKAVQTYNEQFF. The CDR3 DNA sequence: TGTGCCAGCAGCCCCAGAAAAGCGGTACAAACCTACAATGAGCAGTTCTTC.

This clone occurred once. This rearrangement joins TRBV2 to TRBJ2-1, with 11 nucleotides matching TRBD2. With 6 bases clipped from V and 7 bases from J, the junction kept 8 bases outside the gene matches. The CDR3 is made up of 15 amino acids. Germline V gene sequence: CDR1 SNHLY, CDR2 FYNNEI. The CDR3: CASRATSGRGNEQFF. The CDR3 DNA reads as TGTGCCAGCAGAGCAACTAGCGGGAGAGGGAATGAGCAGTTCTTC. The full variable domain, completed using reference TRBV2 and TRBJ2-1, is EPEVTQTPSHQVTQMGQEVILRCVPISNHLYFYWYRQILGQKVEFLVSFYNNEISEKSEIFDDQFSVERPDGSNFTLKIRSTKLEDSAMYFCASRATSGRGNEQFFGPGTRLTVL.

The gene calls are TRBV4-2 and TRBJ2-5; maybe TRBD1 (6 bases). With 0 bases removed from V and 1 base from J, the gap between germline ends came to 9 bases. CDR1 LGHNA and CDR2 YNFKEQ come from the germline V gene. This CDR3 is 15 amino acids long. The CDR3 reads CASSQDTQGQETQYF. CDR3 in DNA: TGTGCCAGCAGCCAAGATACACAGGGCCAAGAGACCCAGTACTTC.

This clone was seen a few times. V gene TRBV4-1 combines with J gene TRBJ2-7, with D tentatively TRBD2 (5 bases). The CDR3 is made up of 14 amino acids. The germline V and J ends were trimmed by 1 base and 3 bases, with 10 bases remaining between them. In germline, CDR1 is MGHRA, CDR2 YSYEKL. The CDR3 sequence is CASSQANRGYEQYF. In DNA form, the CDR3 reads TGCGCCAGCAGCCAAGCTAACCGGGGCTACGAGCAGTACTTC.

V usage is TRBV11-2 and J usage is TRBJ1-4, with a tentative D call TRBD1 (6 bases). Germline lookup yields CDR1 SGHAT and CDR2 FQNNGV. V lost 5 bases and J lost 4, with 11 bases in between. This CDR3 spans 14 amino acids. CDR3 coding DNA: TGTGCCAGCAGCCAGGGGTTGGGTAATGAAAAACTGTTTTTT. This translates into CASSQGLGNEKLFF.

The rearrangement joins TRBV15 to TRBJ2-5; D is unclear. This CDR3 contains 15 residues. V lost 0 bases, J lost 4 bases, and 12 bases lay in between. The V gene's germline CDR1 is LNHNV and CDR2 YYDKDF (reference sequence). The CDR3 nucleotides read TGTGCCACCAGCAGAGACGGCGGCCCTAGAGAGACCCAGTACTTC. This encodes CATSRDGGPRETQYF. The full variable domain, in which reference TRBV15 and TRBJ2-5 provide the parts outside the CDR3, is DAMVIQNPRYQVTQFGKPVTLSCSQTLNHNVMYWYQQKSSQAPKLLFHYYDKDFNNEADTPDNFQSRRPNTSFCFLDIRSPGLGDTAMYLCATSRDGGPRETQYFGPGTRLLVL.

The chain combines TRBV5-1 with TRBJ2-1, with D tentatively TRBD1 (6 bases). Trimming took 4 bases from V and 0 from J, leaving 14 bases between them. This CDR3 has 16 residues. The germline V gene encodes CDR1 SGHRS and CDR2 YFSETQ. The CDR3 DNA reads as TGCGCCAGCAGCCCCGAGGGGGTAGCCTCCTACAATGAGCAGTTCTTC. It is translated as CASSPEGVASYNEQFF.

The V gene is TRBV5-1, the J gene TRBJ2-5; 11 bases align to TRBD2. J lost 1 base, V lost 5 bases, and 7 bases had no gene match. CDR3 length: 16 amino acids. Germline values: CDR1 SGHRS, CDR2 YFSETQ. The CDR3 here is CASRPTSGRVQETQYF. The DNA for the CDR3 is TGCGCCAGCAGACCAACTAGCGGGAGAGTCCAAGAGACCCAGTACTTC.

This chain joins TRBV6-6 and TRBJ1-2, with 7 nucleotides matching TRBD1. The germline V gene encodes CDR1 MNHNY and CDR2 SVGAGI (reference sequence). J gave up 1 base and V 6 bases, and 5 bases lay outside the gene matches. This CDR3 is built from 14 residues. CDR3 bases: TGTGCCAGCAGCTCGGGACAGCTTAACTATGGCTACACCTTC. Amino acid sequence: CASSSGQLNYGYTF.

V usage is TRBV29-1 and J usage is TRBJ2-3; 9 nucleotides match TRBD2. V lost 4 bases, J lost 2 bases, and 7 bases stayed unmatched. The CDR3 length is 15 residues. CDR1 SQVTM and CDR2 ANQGSEA come from the germline V gene. CDR3 nucleotides: TGCAGCGTTGTAAGAGCGGGAGGCCCCACAGATACGCAGTATTTT. It is translated as CSVVRAGGPTDTQYF.

A few counts support this clone. The V gene is TRBV5-1, the J gene TRBJ1-1, with 7 positions matching TRBD1. The CDR3 length is 16 residues. Trimming removed 0 bases from V and 0 bases from J; junction bases left unmatched: 5. The V gene's germline CDR1 is SGHRS and CDR2 YFSETQ. Here the CDR3 DNA reads TGCGCCAGCAGCTTGGTACAGGGGTCGATGAACACTGAAGCTTTCTTT. Its translation: CASSLVQGSMNTEAFF.

The chain combines TRBV30 with TRBJ2-4; D is possibly TRBD1 (5 bases). Germline CDR1 is GTSNPN and CDR2 is SVGIG (reference sequence). The V and J ends lost 4 bases and 0 bases respectively, with 13 bases between them. The CDR3 totals 15 residues. The CDR3 sequence is CAWMDTGLAKNIQYF. CDR3 in DNA: TGTGCCTGGATGGACACAGGCCTAGCCAAAAACATTCAGTACTTC. Drawing the rest from reference TRBV30 and TRBJ2-4, the complete variable domain is SQTIHQWPATLVQPVGSPLSLECTVEGTSNPNLYWYRQAAGRGLQLLFYSVGIGQISSEVPQNLSASRPQDRQFILSSKKLLLSDSGFYLCAWMDTGLAKNIQYFGAGTRLSVL.

This clone has a handful of counts. The chain links TRBV2 to TRBJ1-1, with D possibly matching TRBD1 (5 bases). The CDR3 is made up of 13 amino acids. Germline assignment: CDR1 SNHLY and CDR2 FYNNEI. V was clipped by 4 bases and J by 1 base, with 7 bases between them. The CDR3, as DNA: TGTGCCAGCAGTGTGCAGGGGAACACTGAAGCTTTCTTT. Its protein product is CASSVQGNTEAFF.

J is TRBJ1-2 and V is TRBV2; D possibly corresponds to TRBD1 (5 bases). CDR1 and CDR2 (germline): SNHLY, FYNNEI. Trimming removed 4 bases at V and 7 bases at J, with 16 bases between. The CDR3 has 14 amino acids. The CDR3 loop is CASSGPPGPSGYTF. In nucleotides, the CDR3 is TGTGCCAGCAGTGGACCGCCAGGGCCAAGTGGCTACACCTTC.

This chain links TRBV29-1 with TRBJ2-7; 7 bases agree with TRBD2. Per germline, CDR1 SQVTM and CDR2 ANQGSEA. The CDR3 runs 13 residues. V lost 1 base to trimming and J lost 5 bases; unmatched junction nucleotides: 5. The CDR3 protein is CSVEVGGFNEQYF. CDR3 DNA: TGCAGCGTTGAAGTGGGAGGGTTCAACGAGCAGTACTTC.

This clone was counted only a few times. The J gene is TRBJ2-1, the V gene TRBV27, with D uncertain. V lost 3 bases to trimming and J lost 0 bases, with 6 bases between them. Germline V CDR1 and CDR2: MNHEY, SMNVEV (reference sequence). The CDR3 loop spans 14 amino acids. The CDR3 nucleotides read TGTGCCAGCAGTTTCCTTAGCTCCTACAATGAGCAGTTCTTC. Translated: CASSFLSSYNEQFF.

The CDR3 sequence: CASSVTVLNEQFF. The CDR3 DNA reads TGTGCCAGTAGTGTGACAGTACTCAATGAGCAGTTCTTC. The chain combines TRBV19 with TRBJ2-1, with a weak D call TRBD1 (5 bases). CDR1 and CDR2 (germline): LNHDA, SQIVND (reference sequence). The CDR3 loop spans 13 amino acids. V shed 5 bases and J shed 6 bases, with 11 bases lying between them. Drawing the rest from reference TRBV19 and TRBJ2-1, the complete variable domain is DGGITQSPKYLFRKEGQNVTLSCEQNLNHDAMYWYRQDPGQGLRLIYYSQIVNDFQKGDIAEGYSVSREKKESFPLTVTSAQKNPTAFYLCASSVTVLNEQFFGPGTRLTVL.

The CDR3 DNA sequence: TGTGCCAGCAGCTTGGGACTAGCGGAACAAGAGACCCAGTACTTC. Its translation is CASSLGLAEQETQYF. The V gene is TRBV5-4, the J gene TRBJ2-5, with 9 bases identical to TRBD2. Germline values: CDR1 SGHNT, CDR2 YYREEE (reference sequence). Losses at the gene ends were 0 bases for V and 2 bases for J; bases not matched to a gene: 2. The CDR3 runs 15 residues.